This is a list of T cell receptor beta chains from one sample in a study of T cell repertoires in cytomegalovirus infection. TCRdb processed the reads anew with MiXCR; each CDR3 protein has one entry. The table lists roughly 630,000 distinct CDR3 sequences, approximately 25% of them singletons. Specimen: CD8+ T cells from PBMCs. These receptors were obtained from a human donor in good health (CMV status not recorded). Some clones in this sample may be carry-over from other donors' samples. Each CDR3 is given with its conserved first and last residue. D genes are given only for firm matches. Clone size appears in some rows only: once, few, many, or a class for an expanded clone.

d_gene,j_gene,abundance,v_gene,CDR3aa,CDR3nt
TRBD1,TRBJ2-1,few,TRBV20-1,CSAPDRGRDGPYNEQFF,TGCAGTGCTCCCGACAGGGGGCGCGACGGACCCTACAATGAGCAGTTCTTC
TRBD2,TRBJ2-2,-,TRBV7-2,CACNLRAGGNTGELFF,TGTGCCTGCAACTTAAGGGCGGGGGGGAACACCGGGGAGCTGTTTTTT
TRBD1,TRBJ2-1,few,TRBV4-1,CASSPPTGPRDNEQFF,TGCGCCAGCAGCCCCCCGACAGGGCCAAGGGACAATGAGCAGTTCTTC
-,TRBJ1-4,few,TRBV19,CASTPGVREKLFF,TGTGCCAGCACCCCAGGGGTGAGGGAAAAACTGTTTTTT
TRBD2,TRBJ2-5,-,TRBV27,CASSPGGAGWLETQYF,TGTGCCAGCAGTCCGGGAGGCGCGGGGTGGCTAGAGACCCAGTACTTC
-,TRBJ1-6,-,TRBV7-6,CANSFPREGYFYNSPLHF,TGTGCCAACAGCTTTCCACGAGAGGGGTACTTCTATAATTCACCCCTCCACTTT
-,TRBJ2-3,few,TRBV2,CASGSSYTDTQYF,TGTGCCAGCGGGTCCTCATACACAGATACGCAGTATTTT
-,TRBJ2-1,many,TRBV7-2,CASSLKPAHLYNEQFF,TGTGCCAGCAGTTTGAAGCCAGCCCACCTTTACAATGAGCAGTTCTTC
-,TRBJ1-3,-,TRBV3-1,CASSPYGSSGNTIYF,TGTGCCAGCAGCCCTTACGGTAGCTCTGGAAACACCATATATTTT
-,TRBJ2-5,many,TRBV6-1,CASSPLDVSKETQYF,TGTGCCAGCAGTCCCCTAGATGTGAGCAAAGAGACCCAGTACTTC
-,TRBJ2-1,-,TRBV19,CASRWKEGGSYNEQFF,TGTGCCAGTAGGTGGAAGGAGGGGGGGAGCTACAATGAGCAGTTCTTC
TRBD1,TRBJ1-2,-,TRBV5-1,CASSLVAGGYGYTF,TGCGCCAGCAGCTTGGTCGCAGGGGGCTATGGCTACACCTTC
TRBD1,TRBJ1-1,-,TRBV6-6,CASSPPRQGPPNTEAFF,TGTGCCAGCAGTCCTCCCCGACAGGGACCTCCGAACACTGAAGCTTTCTTT
TRBD1,TRBJ2-1,few,TRBV5-5,CASSLDRGLHNEQFF,TGTGCCAGCAGCTTAGACAGGGGTCTCCACAATGAGCAGTTCTTC
-,TRBJ2-3,-,TRBV20-1,CSARAITTDTQYF,TGCAGTGCTAGAGCCATCACCACAGATACGCAGTATTTT
TRBD2,TRBJ2-2,-,TRBV5-6,CASSLRLAGYTGELFF,TGTGCCAGCAGCTTAAGACTAGCGGGGTACACCGGGGAGCTGTTTTTT
-,TRBJ2-3,many,TRBV28,CASSPGQIDTDTQYF,TGTGCCAGCAGTCCCGGACAGATTGACACAGATACGCAGTATTTT
-,TRBJ2-3,-,TRBV20-1,CSARSEPWADTQYF,TGCAGTGCAAGAAGCGAGCCCTGGGCAGATACGCAGTATTTT
-,TRBJ2-7,-,TRBV3-1,CASSLVEAYEQYF,TGTGCCAGCAGTCTCGTAGAGGCCTACGAGCAGTACTTC
TRBD1,TRBJ1-2,-,TRBV20-1,CSARRDRGPRNYGYTF,TGCAGTGCTCGCAGGGACAGGGGGCCCCGGAACTATGGCTACACCTTC
TRBD2,TRBJ2-1,many,TRBV6-6,CAGSGTSALNEQFF,TGTGCCGGGTCCGGGACTAGTGCTTTGAATGAGCAGTTCTTC
-,TRBJ1-1,many,TRBV18,CASSPSGDTALSWNTEAFF,TGTGCCAGCTCACCGAGTGGGGACACCGCCCTTTCCTGGAACACTGAAGCTTTCTTT
-,TRBJ2-3,few,TRBV2,CASIPGRDTQYF,TGTGCCAGCATTCCGGGGAGGGATACGCAGTATTTT
-,TRBJ2-3,many,TRBV5-6,CASSLVGVLTDTQYF,TGTGCCAGCAGCTTGGTAGGGGTTTTAACAGATACGCAGTATTTT
-,TRBJ1-5,many,TRBV12-3/TRBV12-4,CASSLARVGQPQHF,TGTGCCAGCAGTTTAGCCCGGGTAGGTCAGCCCCAGCATTTT
TRBD2,TRBJ2-1,-,TRBV6-6,CASSSGKRGDNEQFF,TGTGCCAGCAGTTCTGGAAAGCGGGGGGACAATGAGCAGTTCTTC
TRBD1,TRBJ1-1,many,TRBV7-2,CASSLVEGANTEAFF,TGTGCCAGCAGCTTAGTGGAGGGGGCGAACACTGAAGCTTTCTTT
-,TRBJ2-3,few,TRBV24-1,CAISGVTYTDTQYF,TGTGCCATATCGGGAGTCACCTACACAGATACGCAGTATTTT
-,TRBJ1-2,few,TRBV2,CASSPGQVEGYGYTF,TGTGCCAGCAGTCCGGGCCAGGTTGAAGGCTATGGCTACACCTTC
-,TRBJ1-5,few,TRBV20-1,CSASPPGSNQPQHF,TGCAGTGCTAGTCCCCCGGGGAGCAATCAGCCCCAGCATTTT
-,TRBJ1-3,many,TRBV11-2,CASGGIPSGNTIYF,TGTGCCAGCGGGGGGATTCCCTCTGGAAACACCATATATTTT
-,TRBJ2-1,-,TRBV12-3/TRBV12-4,CASSFGRPPQFF,TGTGCCAGCAGTTTTGGCCGGCCGCCGCAGTTCTTC
TRBD2,TRBJ2-3,few,TRBV5-1,CASSPVGLAGASTDTQYF,TGCGCCAGCAGCCCTGTGGGACTAGCGGGGGCCAGCACAGATACGCAGTATTTT
-,TRBJ2-4,many,TRBV11-2,CASTTTVSHARAKNIQYF,TGTGCCAGCACCACAACGGTGTCTCATGCCCGAGCCAAAAACATTCAGTACTTC
-,TRBJ2-1,many,TRBV20-1,CSAPDGESYNEQFF,TGCAGTGCTCCTGACGGGGAGTCATACAATGAGCAGTTCTTC
TRBD2,TRBJ2-3,few,TRBV6-2/TRBV6-3,CASSLAGESDTQYF,TGTGCCAGCAGTCTAGCGGGGGAGTCAGATACGCAGTATTTT
-,TRBJ2-5,-,TRBV6-5,CASSYRSIPHWLQETQYF,TGTGCCAGCAGTTACCGCTCCATTCCCCACTGGCTCCAAGAGACCCAGTACTTC
TRBD2,TRBJ2-3,many,TRBV6-4,CASSDSGGATDTQYF,TGTGCCAGCAGTGACAGCGGGGGGGCCACAGATACGCAGTATTTT
TRBD1,TRBJ1-2,-,TRBV20-1,CSARRDRDYGYTF,TGCAGTGCCAGGAGGGACAGGGACTATGGCTACACCTTC
-,TRBJ2-3,-,TRBV7-9,CASSPPAGADTQYF,TGTGCCAGCAGCCCGCCTGCAGGGGCAGATACGCAGTATTTT
-,TRBJ1-2,many,TRBV7-2,CASSLSGDYGYTF,TGTGCCAGCAGCTTAAGCGGGGACTATGGCTACACCTTC
-,TRBJ2-5,many,TRBV7-2,CASSSPGFQETQYF,TGTGCCAGCAGCTCCCCGGGCTTCCAAGAGACCCAGTACTTC
-,TRBJ1-5,many,TRBV28,CASSPPDGNQPQHF,TGTGCCAGCAGTCCCCCGGACGGGAATCAGCCCCAGCATTTT
TRBD1,TRBJ2-5,-,TRBV5-6,CASSSPGTAQETQYF,TGTGCCAGCAGCTCCCCCGGGACAGCACAAGAGACCCAGTACTTC
TRBD2,TRBJ2-7,few,TRBV20-1,CSARPYLSTRLAGTYEQYF,TGCAGTGCTAGACCTTACCTTTCGACTCGGCTAGCGGGGACCTACGAGCAGTACTTC
TRBD1,TRBJ2-3,-,TRBV6-2/TRBV6-3,CASSYSRDRDLTDTQYF,TGTGCCAGCAGTTACTCGAGGGACAGGGATCTCACAGATACGCAGTATTTT
TRBD2,TRBJ2-2,many,TRBV6-2/TRBV6-3,CASSYLAGAYTGELFF,TGTGCCAGCAGTTACCTCGCGGGAGCTTACACCGGGGAGCTGTTTTTT
-,TRBJ2-5,once,TRBV7-4,CASSLLGHPQEIQYF,TGTGCCAGCAGCTTACTTGGACACCCGCAAGAGATCCAGTACTTC
-,TRBJ2-7,few,TRBV4-2,CASSQGQEIYF,TGTGCCAGCAGCCAAGGACAGGAGATATACTTC